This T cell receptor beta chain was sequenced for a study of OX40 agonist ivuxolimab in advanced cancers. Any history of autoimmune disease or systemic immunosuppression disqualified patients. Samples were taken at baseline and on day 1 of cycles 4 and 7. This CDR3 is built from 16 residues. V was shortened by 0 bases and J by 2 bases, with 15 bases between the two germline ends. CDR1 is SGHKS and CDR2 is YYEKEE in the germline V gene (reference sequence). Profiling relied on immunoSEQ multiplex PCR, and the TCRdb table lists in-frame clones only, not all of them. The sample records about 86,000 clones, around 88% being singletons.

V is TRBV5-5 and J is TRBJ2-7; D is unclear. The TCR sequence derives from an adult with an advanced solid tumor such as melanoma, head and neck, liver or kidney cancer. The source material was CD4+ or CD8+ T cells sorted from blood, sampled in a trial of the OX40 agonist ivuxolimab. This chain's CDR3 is CASSLEALRHPYEQYF. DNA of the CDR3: TGTGCCAGCAGCTTGGAGGCTCTACGACACCCCTACGAGCAGTACTTC.